The 14 T cell receptor beta chains reported below all come from one sample, sequenced in a study of T cell repertoires in cytomegalovirus infection. TCRdb analysed the reads with MiXCR anew, one entry per CDR3 protein. The profile shows some 480,000 distinct CDR3 sequences, roughly a third of them singletons. These receptors have no identified antigens. Source: cultured PBMCs, taken from culture after CMV antigen stimulation. These receptor sequences come from a human donor in good health (CMV status not recorded). Some clones in this sample may be carry-over from other donors' samples.

The genes are TRBV6-2 or TRBV6-3 and TRBJ1-1, with 9 bases aligning to TRBD1. Germline trimming cut 5 bases from V and 6 bases from J; bases unmatched to any gene: 16. Germline CDR1 MNHEY, CDR2 SVGEGT. The CDR3 is 17 amino acids. The CDR3 sequence: CASSPFTGQGTGPEAFF. CDR3 bases: TGTGCCAGCAGTCCCTTTACGGGACAGGGTACGGGGCCTGAAGCTTTCTTT.

This clonotype was counted once. The chain uses TRBV14 and TRBJ1-2, with 7 bases identical to TRBD1. The CDR3 extends over 14 amino acids. V lost 1 base to trimming and J lost 5 bases; unmatched junction nucleotides: 4. Germline loops: CDR1 SGHDN, CDR2 FVKESK. The DNA of the CDR3 is TGTGCCAGCAGCCAAGGCCACAGGGGTTATGGCTACACCTTC. It yields the protein CASSQGHRGYGYTF.

Written as DNA, the CDR3 is TGTGCCAGCCGGACGTCCGGGCGGAGAGGATCTGGCTACACCTTC. It codes for CASRTSGRRGSGYTF. The chain carries TRBV6-5 and TRBJ1-2; D is unclear. V shed 8 bases and J shed 7 bases, with 23 bases lying between them. Germline CDR1 is MNHEY and CDR2 is SVGAGI. The CDR3 loop spans 15 amino acids.

Concerning this clonotype itself: At one of its ends the junction is not consistent with the germline gene, which may arise from a read error. The J gene is TRBJ2-5, the V gene TRBV4-3; perhaps TRBD2 as D (6 bases). The CDR3 totals 16 residues. CDR1 is LGHNA, CDR2 YSLEER, per germline. In nucleotides, the CDR3 is TGCGCCAGCAGCCAAGATGCGGGATGGGGTCAAGAGATCCAGTACTTC. Its translation is CASSQDAGWGQEIQYF.

The V and J genes are TRBV7-9 and TRBJ2-7, with a weak D call TRBD1 (5 bases). Trimming left V 6 bases short and J 3 bases short, with 12 bases between. Germline V lookup: CDR1 SEHNR, CDR2 FQNEAQ (reference sequence). This CDR3 is 13 amino acids long. CDR3 bases: TGTGCCAGCAGTCGACAGTTTGACTACGAGCAGTACGTC. It yields the protein CASSRQFDYEQYV.

This clonotype was counted only a few times. The V gene is TRBV27, the J gene TRBJ1-1, with D possibly being TRBD1 (6 bases). V was cut by 5 bases and J by 7 bases, with 14 bases left in between. Germline V CDR1 and CDR2: MNHEY, SMNVEV (reference sequence). CDR3 size: 13 residues. CDR3 residues: CASSNYRALEAFF. For the CDR3, the DNA is TGTGCCAGCAGTAACTACAGGGCCCTTGAAGCTTTCTTT.

The chain uses TRBV4-1 and TRBJ2-7; D remains unclear. V lost 1 base and J 8 bases, leaving 12 bases between the germline ends. In germline, CDR1 is MGHRA, CDR2 YSYEKL. This CDR3 is 13 amino acids long. The CDR3 here is CASSQADLNKQYF. DNA of the CDR3: TGCGCCAGCAGCCAAGCGGACCTGAATAAGCAGTACTTC.

A few counts support this clonotype. The chain is built from TRBV7-8 and TRBJ2-1; D gene unclear. The CDR3 consists of 13 residues. V dropped 4 bases and J dropped 7 bases, with 11 bases sitting between them. Germline assignment: CDR1 SGHVS and CDR2 FQNEAQ. The CDR3 region has the DNA TGTGCCAGCAGCTCTTATGCTGCGAATGAGCAGTTCTTC. This translates into CASSSYAANEQFF.

The V call is TRBV7-6, the J call TRBJ2-7; possibly TRBD1 for D (5 bases). Germline V gives CDR1 SGHVS, CDR2 FNYEAQ. This CDR3 region has 13 residues. V lost 4 bases and J lost 6, with 13 bases in between. CDR3: CASSWKTGTEQYF. The CDR3 nucleotides are TGTGCCAGCAGCTGGAAAACAGGTACCGAGCAGTACTTC.

This clonotype has just a few counts. V and J are TRBV2 and TRBJ1-1; D might be TRBD1 (5 bases). Germline lookup yields CDR1 SNHLY and CDR2 FYNNEI. The CDR3 totals 12 residues. Trimming cost V 7 bases and J 6 bases, with 12 bases left between them. The CDR3 DNA reads TGTGCCAGCACCGGGGACGCTTCTGAAGCTTTCTTT. Translation gives CASTGDASEAFF.

The chain carries TRBV24-1 and TRBJ2-3; the D call may be TRBD1 or TRBD2 (5 bases each). The V end was cut by 4 bases, the J end by 2 bases, with 15 bases between. Per the germline V gene, CDR1 is KGHDR and CDR2 is SFDVKD. This CDR3 is built from 16 residues. The CDR3 DNA reads TGTGCCACCAGTGACCCCTGGGACGGACACACAGATACGCAGTATTTT. Its protein is CATSDPWDGHTDTQYF.

The table lists this clonotype with a few counts. This chain uses TRBV6-1 with TRBJ2-5; the D is unclear. This CDR3 contains 14 residues. Trimming removed 1 base from V and 5 bases from J, with 11 bases in between. Germline lookup yields CDR1 MNHNS and CDR2 SASEGT. The CDR3 DNA reads as TGTGCCAGCAGTGAAGTAAGGTCTCCGGAGACCCAGTACTTC. Encoded protein: CASSEVRSPETQYF.

This sequence joins TRBV6-1 and TRBJ1-5; D uncertain. The germline V and J ends were trimmed by 0 bases and 4 bases, with 1 base remaining between them. The CDR3 consists of 12 residues. Germline V lookup: CDR1 MNHNS, CDR2 SASEGT. The CDR3 sequence is CASSEANQPQHF. CDR3 nucleotide sequence: TGTGCCAGCAGTGAAGCGAATCAGCCCCAGCATTTT.

This rearrangement joins TRBV4-1 to TRBJ1-4; D ambiguous. V lost 0 bases, J lost 7 bases, and 3 bases lay in between. The V gene's germline CDR1 is MGHRA and CDR2 YSYEKL. This CDR3 is 12 amino acids long. The CDR3, as DNA: TGCGCCAGCAGCCAAGAGACTGAAAAACTGTTTTTT. As protein: CASSQETEKLFF.